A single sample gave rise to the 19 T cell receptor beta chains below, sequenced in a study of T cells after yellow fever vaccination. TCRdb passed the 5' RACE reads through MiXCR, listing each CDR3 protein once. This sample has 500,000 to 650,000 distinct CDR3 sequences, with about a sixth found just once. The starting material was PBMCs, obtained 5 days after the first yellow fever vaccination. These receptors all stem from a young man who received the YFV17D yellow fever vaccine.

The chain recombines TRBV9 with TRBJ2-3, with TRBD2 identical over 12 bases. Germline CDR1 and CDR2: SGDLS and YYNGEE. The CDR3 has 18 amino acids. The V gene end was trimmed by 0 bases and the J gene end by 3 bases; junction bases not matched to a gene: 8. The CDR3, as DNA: TGTGCCAGCAGCGTAGGTCTAGCGGGGGGGCATGTGACAGATACGCAGTATTTT. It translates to CASSVGLAGGHVTDTQYF.

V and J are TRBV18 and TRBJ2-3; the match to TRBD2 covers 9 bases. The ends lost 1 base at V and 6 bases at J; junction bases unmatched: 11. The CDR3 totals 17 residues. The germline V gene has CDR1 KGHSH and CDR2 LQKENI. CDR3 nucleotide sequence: TGTGCCAGCTCACCACGAGTGCTAGCGGGGAAGTTTGATACGCAGTATTTT. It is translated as CASSPRVLAGKFDTQYF.

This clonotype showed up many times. CDR3 DNA sequence: TGTGCCAGCAGCTCTGGTCTGAACACTGAAGCTTTCTTT. This gives the protein CASSSGLNTEAFF. The chain is built from TRBV7-2 and TRBJ1-1, with unresolved D. CDR1 is SGHTA and CDR2 is FQGNSA in the germline V gene. V shed 4 bases and J shed 0 bases, with 6 bases lying between them. The CDR3 extends over 13 amino acids.

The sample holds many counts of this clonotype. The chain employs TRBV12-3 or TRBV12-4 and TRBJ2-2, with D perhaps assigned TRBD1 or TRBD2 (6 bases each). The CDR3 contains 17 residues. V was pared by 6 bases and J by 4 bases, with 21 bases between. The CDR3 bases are TGTGCCAGCAGCCAATGGGTCGGGGGCACCGGCACCGGGGAGCTGTTTTTT. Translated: CASSQWVGGTGTGELFF.

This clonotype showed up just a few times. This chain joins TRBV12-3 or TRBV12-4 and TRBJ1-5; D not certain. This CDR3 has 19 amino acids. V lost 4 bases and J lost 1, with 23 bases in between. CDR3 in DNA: TGTGCCAGCAGTTGGATTACGACTATGGACGTGGGGAGCAATCAGCCCCAGCATTTT. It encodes CASSWITTMDVGSNQPQHF.

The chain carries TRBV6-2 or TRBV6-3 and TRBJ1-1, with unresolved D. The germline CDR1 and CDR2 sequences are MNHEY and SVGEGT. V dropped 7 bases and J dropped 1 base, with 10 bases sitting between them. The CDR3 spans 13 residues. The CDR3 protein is CASIEDGNTEAFF. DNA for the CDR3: TGTGCCAGCATAGAGGATGGGAACACTGAAGCTTTCTTT.

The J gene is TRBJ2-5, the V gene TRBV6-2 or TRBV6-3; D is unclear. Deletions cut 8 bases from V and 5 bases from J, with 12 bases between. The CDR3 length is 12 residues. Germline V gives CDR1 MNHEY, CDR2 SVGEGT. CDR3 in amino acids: CASGPSPETQYF. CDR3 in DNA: TGTGCCAGCGGACCTTCGCCGGAGACCCAGTACTTC.

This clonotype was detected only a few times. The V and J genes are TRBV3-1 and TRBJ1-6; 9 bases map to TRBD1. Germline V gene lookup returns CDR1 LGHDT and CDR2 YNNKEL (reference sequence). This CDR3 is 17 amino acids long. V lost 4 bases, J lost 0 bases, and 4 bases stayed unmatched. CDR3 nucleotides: TGTGCCAGCAGCCCCGGGACAGGGAGCTCCTATAATTCACCCCTCCACTTT. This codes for CASSPGTGSSYNSPLHF.

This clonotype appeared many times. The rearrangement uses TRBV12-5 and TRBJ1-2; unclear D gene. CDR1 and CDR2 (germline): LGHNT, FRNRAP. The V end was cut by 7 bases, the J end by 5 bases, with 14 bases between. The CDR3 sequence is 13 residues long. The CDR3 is CASALDRRYGYTF. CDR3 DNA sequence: TGTGCTAGTGCTCTCGACCGACGTTATGGCTACACCTTC. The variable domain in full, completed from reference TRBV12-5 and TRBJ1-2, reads DARVTQTPRHKVTEMGQEVTMRCQPILGHNTVFWYRQTMMQGLELLAYFRNRAPLDDSGMPKDRFSAEMPDATLATLKIQPSEPRDSAVYFCASALDRRYGYTFGSGTRLTVV.

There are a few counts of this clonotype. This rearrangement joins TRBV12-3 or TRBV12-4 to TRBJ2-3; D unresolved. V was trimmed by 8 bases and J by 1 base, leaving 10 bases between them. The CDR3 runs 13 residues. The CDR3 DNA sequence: TGTGCCAGCGGCGAATCTCGCACAGATACGCAGTATTTT. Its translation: CASGESRTDTQYF.

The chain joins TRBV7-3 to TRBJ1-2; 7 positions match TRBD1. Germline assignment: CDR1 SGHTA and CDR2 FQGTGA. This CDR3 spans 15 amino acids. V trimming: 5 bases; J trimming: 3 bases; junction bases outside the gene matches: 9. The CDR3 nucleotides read TGTGCCAGCAGCCTTTCCGGGACAGTCGACTATGGCTACACCTTC. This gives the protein CASSLSGTVDYGYTF.

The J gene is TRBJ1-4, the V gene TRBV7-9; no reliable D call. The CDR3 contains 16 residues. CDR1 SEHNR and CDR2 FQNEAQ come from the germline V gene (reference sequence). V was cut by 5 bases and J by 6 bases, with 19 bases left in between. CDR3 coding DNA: TGTGCCAGCAGCACCCCTGCTCGGTGGGCGGATGAAAAACTGTTTTTT. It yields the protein CASSTPARWADEKLFF.

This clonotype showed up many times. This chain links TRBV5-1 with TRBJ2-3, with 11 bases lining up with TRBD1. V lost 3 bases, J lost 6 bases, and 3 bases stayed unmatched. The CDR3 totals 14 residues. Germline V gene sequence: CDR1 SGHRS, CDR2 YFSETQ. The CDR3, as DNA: TGCGCCAGCAGCTCGGGACAGGGGGTCGATACGCAGTATTTT. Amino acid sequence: CASSSGQGVDTQYF. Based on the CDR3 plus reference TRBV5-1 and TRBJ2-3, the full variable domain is KAGVTQTPRYLIKTRGQQVTLSCSPISGHRSVSWYQQTPGQGLQFLFEYFSETQRNKGNFPGRFSGRQFSNSRSEMNVSTLELGDSALYLCASSSGQGVDTQYFGPGTRLTVL.

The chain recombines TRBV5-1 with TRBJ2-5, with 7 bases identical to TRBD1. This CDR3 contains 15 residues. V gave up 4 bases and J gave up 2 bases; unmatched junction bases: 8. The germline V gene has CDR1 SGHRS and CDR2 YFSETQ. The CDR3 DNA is TGCGCCAGCAGCCAGAGAGGGGGACAGCAAGAGACCCAGTACTTC. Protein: CASSQRGGQQETQYF.

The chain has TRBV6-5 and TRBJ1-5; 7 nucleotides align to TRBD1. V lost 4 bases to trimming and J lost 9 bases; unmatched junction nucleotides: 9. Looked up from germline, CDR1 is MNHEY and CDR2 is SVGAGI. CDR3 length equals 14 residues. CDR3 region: CASSWGQSGGPQHF. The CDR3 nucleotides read TGTGCCAGCAGTTGGGGACAGTCCGGGGGGCCCCAGCATTTT.

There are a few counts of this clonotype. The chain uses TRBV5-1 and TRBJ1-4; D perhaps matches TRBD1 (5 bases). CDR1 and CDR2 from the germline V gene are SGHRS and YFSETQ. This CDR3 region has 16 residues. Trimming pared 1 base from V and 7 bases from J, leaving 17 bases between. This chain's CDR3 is CASSLYRRGIGEKLFF. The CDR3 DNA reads TGCGCCAGCAGCTTGTATCGGCGGGGCATTGGTGAAAAACTGTTTTTT.

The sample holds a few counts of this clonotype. CDR3 sequence reads: CSASGRAGGNTDTQYF. CDR3 in DNA: TGCAGTGCTAGTGGGCGAGCGGGGGGGAACACAGATACGCAGTATTTT. The chain is built from TRBV20-1 and TRBJ2-3; TRBD2 agrees at 10 bases. This CDR3 has 16 amino acids. V lost 3 bases and J lost 2; bases outside the gene matches: 8. Germline loops: CDR1 DFQATT, CDR2 SNEGSKA (reference sequence).

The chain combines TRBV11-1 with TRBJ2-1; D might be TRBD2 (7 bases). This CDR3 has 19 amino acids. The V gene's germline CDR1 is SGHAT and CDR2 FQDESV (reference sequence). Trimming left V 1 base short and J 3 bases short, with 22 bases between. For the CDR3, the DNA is TGTGCCAGCAGCTTAGATGAGGGGGGGGTTGGGATTAACTACAATGAGCAGTTCTTC. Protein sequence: CASSLDEGGVGINYNEQFF.

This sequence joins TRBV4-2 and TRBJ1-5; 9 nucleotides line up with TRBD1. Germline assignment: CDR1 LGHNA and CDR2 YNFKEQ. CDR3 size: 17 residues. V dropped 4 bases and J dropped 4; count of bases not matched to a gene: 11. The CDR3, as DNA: TGTGCCAGCAGCCGCCTGGGCCTGGACAGGGGAAATCAGCCCCAGCATTTT. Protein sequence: CASSRLGLDRGNQPQHF.